This entry is about one T cell receptor beta chain. This clonotype was seen only a few times. Its cognate antigen has yet to be identified. Within one base of it there is no much larger clone, and no base qualities were kept. The data originate from a study of regulatory T cells in long-lasting Graves disease (dated by TCRdb to about 2021). In the study overall: Persistent Graves' disease was defined as persistently positive TSH receptor autoantibodies together with antithyroid drug treatment for over 5 years. Patients with persistent Graves' disease were compared with patients with newly diagnosed Graves' disease using TCR sequencing and RNA sequencing of peripheral blood. The study took place in China and was registered as a clinical trial. A total of around 35 samples underwent TCR sequencing, from about 13 patients with persistent Graves' disease and around 20 patients with newly diagnosed Graves' disease. On average, persistent Graves' disease patients in the clinical cohort had been on antithyroid drugs for approximately ten years. What the authors observed across the whole study: Persistent patients shared more public clonotypes among themselves (around 3,000) than newly diagnosed patients did (approximately 970). Peripheral blood alone was examined, since thyroid tissue, which constituted the primary lesion, could not be accessed. Compared with newly diagnosed patients, persistent Graves' disease patients had lower TCR Shannon entropy and fewer highly expanded clones, which suggests clonal expansion. Sequencing and analysis were limited to the TCR beta chain. The authors noted that the small sample size was a limitation that may lower accuracy.

The library was built by means of multiplex PCR. TCRdb lists the instrument as Illumina HiSeq 4000. CDR3 regions were amplified by Arm-PCR with iRepertoire HTBI primers to construct TCR beta libraries. Before sequencing, the PCR products went through gel purification. The authors' analysis ran thus. Across samples, 55 to 80 TRBV and 13 to 15 TRBJ segments were identified and used for gene usage analysis of CDR3 amino acid clonotypes. COPE and FqMerger were used to merge the filtered high-quality paired reads into contigs. Contigs were aligned with BLAST to IMGT TRBV, TRBD and TRBJ reference genes, and CDR3 was defined per IMGT. Any clonotype with a frequency above 0.1% was classified as a highly expanded clone. Repertoire diversity was measured by Shannon entropy, and V-J evenness by the Gini coefficient. A clonotype found in more than one individual was treated as public. The public reads were quality trimmed at Q25 with fastp and then assembled into clones with MiXCR by TCRdb, keeping productive beta chains. Identical CDR3 proteins give one entry, which carries the most common genes and DNA. TCRdb's processing, not the authors', yielded these V and J calls. The sample table shows about 660,000 distinct CDR3 sequences, and 25% to 35% are seen once. The ten biggest clones cover under 55% of the sample.

Reading the label with the study, this specimen's time point is: persistent/refractory GD, antithyroid drugs over 5 years with positive TRAb. For both TCR sequencing and RNA sequencing, RNA was extracted from PBMCs using TRIzol. The diagnosis of Graves' disease was made according to American Thyroid Association guidelines. Patients were recruited from an endocrinology department in Xi'an, China. Each patient gave roughly 8.4 milliliters of peripheral blood, collected in an EDTA anticoagulant tube. Ficoll Paque Plus density gradient separation was used to isolate PBMCs, and no further T cell sorting was performed. RNA quality was checked with an Agilent 2100 Bioanalyzer and agarose gel, and concentration with a NanoDrop 2000. Sequences were derived from peripheral blood mononuclear cells (PBMCs), sampled when the disease was refractory, from a patient treated with antithyroid drugs. This TCR came from a female donor with Graves disease.

The encoded CDR3 is CASTPGLIFADEKLFF. The DNA is as follows: TGTGCCAGCACCCCGGGACTAATCTTTGCGGATGAAAAACTGTTTTTT. The rearrangement combines TRBV7-2 with TRBJ1-4; TRBD1 is a possible D gene, resting on 5 matching bases. The V and J ends are trimmed by 7 bases and 6 bases, leaving 21 bases between them. Reading from cysteine to phenylalanine, the CDR3 counts 16 amino acids. Only the CDR3 DNA is retained, 48 bases long and in frame from the first base. The germline V gene provides CDR1 SGHTA and CDR2 FQGNSA.